The clone carrying this T cell receptor (beta chain) appeared a few times. The antigen is unknown. These data come from a study of cytomegalovirus exposure and HLA in healthy donors. Germline values: CDR1 ENHRY, CDR2 SYGVKD. Trimming shortened V by 5 bases and J by 0 bases, and 14 bases separated the two germline ends. The length of the CDR3 is 17 residues. Donors in the study were healthy people who gave bone marrow. PCR employed 60 Vbeta and 13 Jbeta primers. The repertoire was sequenced with immunoSEQ multiplex PCR; TCRdb's copy has only in-frame clones and lacks some. The sample lists 90,000 to 150,000 clones; over 60% were seen once. Notes on the study in general: Common viral pathogens seemed to be connected with several of the most significant clusters, according to a later analysis. Accurate prediction of HLA-A and HLA-B alleles (for most subjects) was reportedly achieved from TCR beta sequences. Associated with HLA alleles at 0.05 false discovery rate in a later analysis were around 15,000 TCR beta sequences.

The receptor was isolated from a female donor in good health and CMV-seronegative. The sample comprised PBMCs. The chain combines TRBV10-3 with TRBJ2-6; D not resolved. The CDR3 nucleotides read TGTGCCATCAGTAACAACGAATTAAGCTCTGGGGCCAACGTCCTGACTTTC. Translation gives CAISNNELSSGANVLTF.